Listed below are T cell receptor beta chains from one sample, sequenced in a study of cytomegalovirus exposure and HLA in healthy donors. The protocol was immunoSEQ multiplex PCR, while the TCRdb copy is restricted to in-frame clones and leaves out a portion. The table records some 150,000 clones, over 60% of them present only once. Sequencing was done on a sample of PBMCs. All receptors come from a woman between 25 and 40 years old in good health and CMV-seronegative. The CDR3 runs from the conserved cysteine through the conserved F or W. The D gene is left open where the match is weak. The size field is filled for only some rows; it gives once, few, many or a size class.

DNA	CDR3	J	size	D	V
TGTGCCAGCAGCTCCGGGACAGGGTCCTACAATGAGCAGTTCTTC	CASSSGTGSYNEQFF	TRBJ2-1	.	TRBD1	TRBV7-9
TGTGCCATCAGTGGGACAGGGCCCCTGGGAAATGGCTACACCTTC	CAISGTGPLGNGYTF	TRBJ1-2	.	TRBD1	TRBV10-3
TGCAGCGTAGCTCCGAGGGCCGTCACTGAAGCTTTCTTT	CSVAPRAVTEAFF	TRBJ1-1	.	.	TRBV29-1
TGTGCCAGCAGTGAACTGCGGGGGGCCTACAATGAGCAGTTCTTC	CASSELRGAYNEQFF	TRBJ2-1	.	TRBD2	TRBV6-1
TGTGCTAGCAGCCCCTCCCCCCCTAGCCGGAACACCGGGGAGCTGTTTTTT	CASSPSPPSRNTGELFF	TRBJ2-2	.	.	TRBV7-7
TGTGCCAGCAGCCTAGGAGGGACTAGTTACGAGCAGTACTTC	CASSLGGTSYEQYF	TRBJ2-7	few	TRBD2	TRBV7-6
TGTGCCTGGAGGCGTAACACTGAAGCTTTCTTT	CAWRRNTEAFF	TRBJ1-1	once	.	TRBV30
TGTGCCAGCAGCACGGGACAGGGGACTTTGAACACTGAAGCTTTCTTT	CASSTGQGTLNTEAFF	TRBJ1-1	.	TRBD1	TRBV2
TGTGCCAGCACCAAACTTGAGGCCGTTAACTTGAACACCGGGGAGCTGCTTTTT	CASTKLEAVNLNTGELLF	TRBJ2-2	.	.	TRBV5-6
TGTGCCAGCAGCCTGGGACTAGGAGATTACACCGGGGAGCTGTTTTTT	CASSLGLGDYTGELFF	TRBJ2-2	.	TRBD2	TRBV5-4
TGTGCCAGCAGTCCCCCCGGGGTGGGGGGCGAGCAGTACTTC	CASSPPGVGGEQYF	TRBJ2-7	.	.	TRBV28
TGTGCCTGGAGTGTAGCTCTTAGCAATCAGCCCCAGCATTTT	CAWSVALSNQPQHF	TRBJ1-5	once	.	TRBV30
TGTGCCAGCAGCTCCCTCGGAGGGGTGAACACTGAAGCTTTCTTT	CASSSLGGVNTEAFF	TRBJ1-1	.	.	TRBV13
TGTGCCAGCAGCTCCTACAGGGGCTCTGGAAACACCATATATTTT	CASSSYRGSGNTIYF	TRBJ1-3	.	TRBD1	TRBV7-8
TGTGCCTGGAGTGAGGGGGCGCAGTATTTT	CAWSEGAQYF	TRBJ2-3	.	.	TRBV30
TGCGCCAGCAGCTTTACAGGGCTTGCTAACTATGGCTACACCTTC	CASSFTGLANYGYTF	TRBJ1-2	.	.	TRBV5-1
TGTGCCAGCAGTGAGTGGCAGGAAAGTCGTGGCTACACCTTC	CASSEWQESRGYTF	TRBJ1-2	.	.	TRBV6-1
TGTGCCAGTAGTCTCGGGACAAATCAGCCCCAGCATTTT	CASSLGTNQPQHF	TRBJ1-5	.	.	TRBV19
TGTGCCAGCTACCGCGGGAGGGGGGGGGACAGGCGGAACACTGAAGCTTTCTTT	CASYRGRGGDRRNTEAFF	TRBJ1-1	.	TRBD1	TRBV7-8
TGTGCCAGCAGTTCGACCGGACAGGGGGCCTACAATGAGCAGTTCTTC	CASSSTGQGAYNEQFF	TRBJ2-1	.	TRBD1	TRBV28
TGTGCCAGCAGCTTATGGAGCGGGGGGACAGATACGCAGTATTTT	CASSLWSGGTDTQYF	TRBJ2-3	.	TRBD2	TRBV7-3
TGTGCCAGCAGCTTAGCGGGAGGGGGCTACGAGCAGTACTTC	CASSLAGGGYEQYF	TRBJ2-7	.	.	TRBV7-2
TGTGCCAGCACCTTGGGGGGGCTCGGTGAAGGCTACACCTTC	CASTLGGLGEGYTF	TRBJ1-2	.	.	TRBV7-9
TGTGCCAGCAGCCAATCTACTGAAGCTTTCTTT	CASSQSTEAFF	TRBJ1-1	few	.	TRBV14
TGTGCCAGCAGCTTCCCTACCGGGACAGGGGTCAGCTACTACGAGCAGTACTTC	CASSFPTGTGVSYYEQYF	TRBJ2-7	.	TRBD1	TRBV5-6
TGCGCCAGCAGCCAACGGGAGTGTAACTATGGCTACACCTTC	CASSQRECNYGYTF	TRBJ1-2	.	.	TRBV4-1
TGTGCCATTAGACAGGGGGAGGGAGAGACCCAGTACTTC	CAIRQGEGETQYF	TRBJ2-5	.	TRBD1	TRBV10-3
TGTGCCAGCAGCTTAGCGGCTGACCCCCGGGGCACTGAAGCTTTCTTT	CASSLAADPRGTEAFF	TRBJ1-1	.	.	TRBV7-2
TGTGCCAGCAGATCCCGGACAGTTGAGTATGGCTACACCTTC	CASRSRTVEYGYTF	TRBJ1-2	.	.	TRBV6-6
TGTGCCAGCAGCCTGGACAGGAACTATGGCTACACCTTC	CASSLDRNYGYTF	TRBJ1-2	.	TRBD1	TRBV11-2
TGCGCCAGCAGCCGTTCGACAGGGCACTACGAGCAGTACTTC	CASSRSTGHYEQYF	TRBJ2-7	.	TRBD1	TRBV4-1
TGTGCCAGCAGCATCCCGGGACAGGGGGCTTCAGGTGGCTACACCTTC	CASSIPGQGASGGYTF	TRBJ1-2	once	TRBD1	TRBV7-9
TGCGCCAGCAGCTCCACTAGCGGTCGACACCCCGGGGAGCTGTTTTTT	CASSSTSGRHPGELFF	TRBJ2-2	few	TRBD2	TRBV5-1
TGTGCCAGCAGTTTTTTTAGGAACACCGGGGAGCTGTTTTTT	CASSFFRNTGELFF	TRBJ2-2	.	.	TRBV27
TGCAGCTGCCCCGGGACAGTTAACACCGGGGAGCTGTTTTTT	CSCPGTVNTGELFF	TRBJ2-2	.	TRBD1	TRBV29-1
TGTGCCAGCAGCTCCCGGACTAGCGGGGGGATTAATGAGCAGTTCTTC	CASSSRTSGGINEQFF	TRBJ2-1	.	TRBD2	TRBV5-4
TGTGCTAGTGGACTCCCAGGGGTGAACACTGAAGCTTTCTTT	CASGLPGVNTEAFF	TRBJ1-1	.	.	TRBV12-5
TGTGCCAGCAAGGGGGGGCGAAACACTGAAGCTTTCTTT	CASKGGRNTEAFF	TRBJ1-1	.	.	TRBV27
TGTGCCAGTAGTAACGCCGGGAGCTCCTACGAGCAGTACTTC	CASSNAGSSYEQYF	TRBJ2-7	.	.	TRBV19
TGTGCCAGCAGTCCGCGGACATACCGGGACAATGAGCAGTTCTTC	CASSPRTYRDNEQFF	TRBJ2-1	.	.	TRBV28
TGTGCCTGGAACCTGTATGAGCGGGATGGCTACCCCTTC	CAWNLYERDGYPF	TRBJ1-2	.	.	TRBV30
TGTGCCAGCAGCTTTGGACAGGGCACTGAAGCTTTCTTT	CASSFGQGTEAFF	TRBJ1-1	.	TRBD1	TRBV7-6